A selection of T cell receptor beta chains follows, all from one sample in a study of cytomegalovirus exposure and HLA in healthy donors. The protocol was immunoSEQ multiplex PCR, while the TCRdb copy is restricted to in-frame clones and leaves out a portion. This sample has approximately 70,000 clones, with more than 80% found just once. The specimen sequenced was PBMCs. The source is a woman aged 30 to 39 in good health and CMV-seronegative. CDR3s include the opening cysteine and the closing phenylalanine or tryptophan. D genes are given only for firm matches. Size is omitted from some rows. Given values are once, few, many or a class for expanded clones.

>TRBD2|TRBV27|TRBJ2-1|-
TGTGCCAGCAGTTGGTCTAGCGGCACCTACAATGAGCAGTTCTTC
CASSWSSGTYNEQFF
>TRBD2|TRBV11-2|TRBJ2-3|-
TGTGCCAGCAGCTCCCGAGCGGGGGGCCCGGTATCGACAGATACGCAGTATTTT
CASSSRAGGPVSTDTQYF
>TRBD1|TRBV28|TRBJ1-2|-
TGTGCCAGCAGTTTTACAGGGGCGGGTTATGGCTACACCTTC
CASSFTGAGYGYTF
>-|TRBV5-1|TRBJ1-1|few
TGCGCCAGCAGCTTGGGAGGCCAGCGGCTTCACATGAACACTGAAGCTTTCTTT
CASSLGGQRLHMNTEAFF
>-|TRBV7-2|TRBJ2-7|-
TGTGCCAGCAGCTTAGCCCCAGTAATTTTAACAGGGAACCCCTACGAGCAGTACTTC
CASSLAPVILTGNPYEQYF
>-|TRBV28|TRBJ1-4|-
TGTGCCAGCAGTTTGATCAGGGCGAGGAGTAATGAAAAACTGTTTTTT
CASSLIRARSNEKLFF
>-|TRBV11-1|TRBJ2-7|-
TGTGCCAGCAGCCTCCGGACATACCGCTCCTACGAGCAGTACTTC
CASSLRTYRSYEQYF
>TRBD1|TRBV6-1|TRBJ2-2|-
TGTGCCCACCACCCGGGACAGATCCTCACCGGGGAGCTGTTTTTT
CAHHPGQILTGELFF
>-|TRBV4-1|TRBJ2-7|-
TGCGCCAGTAGCGGGACAGCGAGCTCCTACGAGCAGTACTTC
CASSGTASSYEQYF
>TRBD2|TRBV28|TRBJ2-2|-
TGTGCCAGCAGTTCGACTAGCGGGGGGCATCTCACCGGGGAGCTGTTTTTT
CASSSTSGGHLTGELFF
>-|TRBV7-8|TRBJ2-5|-
TGTGCCAGCAGCCTCCGGGGCCAAGAGACCCAGTACTTC
CASSLRGQETQYF
>TRBD1|TRBV29-1|TRBJ2-2|-
TGCAGCGTTGTAAGGACAGGGGCCGGGGAGCTGTTTTTT
CSVVRTGAGELFF
>TRBD1|TRBV12-5|TRBJ1-6|-
TGTGCTAGTGGTTTGGGACAGGGTGGGAACGGGGATTCACCCCTCCACTTT
CASGLGQGGNGDSPLHF
>-|TRBV11-3|TRBJ2-7|-
TGTGCCAGCAGCTCCAGGGAACAGGTGCTATACGAGCAGTACTTC
CASSSREQVLYEQYF
>TRBD2|TRBV4-3|TRBJ2-7|-
TGCGCCAGCAGCCAAGGACTAGCGGGGGGCTACGAGCAGTACTTC
CASSQGLAGGYEQYF
>TRBD2|TRBV6-4|TRBJ2-3|-
TGTGCCAGCAGTCATAGCGGGGGGTCCTCAGATACGCAGTATTTT
CASSHSGGSSDTQYF
>TRBD2|TRBV6-5|TRBJ2-1|-
TGTGCCAGCAGTTCGACTAGCCCGAGGGATGAGCAGTTCTTC
CASSSTSPRDEQFF
>TRBD1|TRBV18|TRBJ1-1|-
TGTGCCAGCTCACTAACAGGGGGGAACACTGAAGCTTTCTTT
CASSLTGGNTEAFF
>TRBD1|TRBV4-3|TRBJ1-1|-
TGCGCCAGCAGCCGAGTGGGACAGGAGACTGAAGCTTTCTTT
CASSRVGQETEAFF
>-|TRBV27|TRBJ2-2|-
TGTGCCAGCGGCAGAATGGGACTGAACACCGGGGAGCTGTTTTTT
CASGRMGLNTGELFF
>TRBD1|TRBV5-4|TRBJ2-7|-
TGTGCCAGCAGCTTGTATATGACGGCAGGGGGTTACGAGCAGTACTTC
CASSLYMTAGGYEQYF
>TRBD1|TRBV5-8|TRBJ1-5|-
TGTGCCAGCAGCCGGGACAGAGGACGATATCAGCCCCAGCATTTT
CASSRDRGRYQPQHF
>TRBD1|TRBV5-1|TRBJ1-2|-
TGCGCCAGCAGCAGGACCGCGGACAGGGGGCCGTATGGCTACACCTTC
CASSRTADRGPYGYTF
>TRBD1|TRBV7-6|TRBJ2-3|-
TGTGCCAGTACCCTTCAGACAGGGGCAGATACGCAGTATTTT
CASTLQTGADTQYF
>TRBD2|TRBV11-3|TRBJ2-1|-
TGTGCCAGCAGCTTAGGTTTGGCTAGCGGGGCCCTTTACAATGAGCAGTTCTTC
CASSLGLASGALYNEQFF
>-|TRBV28|TRBJ1-5|-
TGTGCCAGCAGTTTAATACAGTTCAATCAGCTCCAGCATTTT
CASSLIQFNQLQHF
>-|TRBV5-6|TRBJ1-4|-
TGTGCCAGCAGCTCGCCTGGGGGCAATGAAAAACTGTTTTTT
CASSSPGGNEKLFF
>TRBD2|TRBV5-6|TRBJ2-1|-
TGTGCCAGCAGCTCGCAAGGTAGCGGGGGTTCCTACAATGAGCAGTTCTTC
CASSSQGSGGSYNEQFF
>-|TRBV27|TRBJ1-4|-
TGTGCCAGCAGTCGAGACAGTCCCTACAGAGAAAAACTGTTTTTT
CASSRDSPYREKLFF
>TRBD1|TRBV6-5|TRBJ1-4|-
TGTGCCAGCAGTAAAACAGGGGGACCTAATGAAAAACTGTTTTTT
CASSKTGGPNEKLFF
>TRBD1|TRBV14|TRBJ2-7|-
TGTGCCAGCAGCCAGACCGACAGGGGCGCTGCGTACTTC
CASSQTDRGAAYF
>-|TRBV4-1|TRBJ2-2|once
TGCGCCAGCAGCCTCGGAGGTTTCGGGGAGCTGTTTTTT
CASSLGGFGELFF
>-|TRBV18|TRBJ1-1|-
TGTGCCAGCTCACCCGACACTGAAGCTTTCTTT
CASSPDTEAFF
>-|TRBV25-1|TRBJ2-7|-
TGTGCCAGCAGTGACCGAGGGTACTCCTACGAGCAGTACTTC
CASSDRGYSYEQYF
>TRBD1|TRBV7-9|TRBJ1-2|-
TGTGCCAGCAGCATGGATTACAGGGGGCTAGGCTATGGCTACACCTTC
CASSMDYRGLGYGYTF
>TRBD1|TRBV19|TRBJ2-7|-
TGTGCCAGTGGGACAGTCTACGAGCAGTACTTC
CASGTVYEQYF
>-|TRBV5-4|TRBJ1-2|few
TGTGCCAGCAGCTTGTCGACCCTGACATATGGCTACACCTTC
CASSLSTLTYGYTF
>TRBD2|TRBV7-2|TRBJ2-2|-
TGTGCCAGCAGCTTATTCGCGGGGGGAGGGACCGGGGAGCTGTTTTTT
CASSLFAGGGTGELFF
>-|TRBV7-9|TRBJ1-6|-
TGTGCCAGCAGCTTCGTCCTAACGGGAGATCCCCTCCACTTT
CASSFVLTGDPLHF
>-|TRBV19|TRBJ2-3|-
TGTGCCAGTACCCCTGTGGGGGCGATCACAGATACGCAGTATTTT
CASTPVGAITDTQYF
>-|TRBV27|TRBJ1-5|few
TGTGCCAGCAGTTTATCGGTAACGGGTCGGCAGCCCCAGCATTTT
CASSLSVTGRQPQHF
>-|TRBV25-1|TRBJ2-7|-
TGTGCCAGCAGTGATTTTGGGGGCTTGGACGAGCAGTACTTC
CASSDFGGLDEQYF
>-|TRBV27|TRBJ2-7|-
TGTGCCAGCAGCCTCAAGGGGTACGAGCAGTACTTC
CASSLKGYEQYF
>TRBD2|TRBV5-1|TRBJ2-3|-
TGCGCCAGCAGCTTGGAGTCAGCGGGGGGTTTAATAGATACGCAGTATTTT
CASSLESAGGLIDTQYF